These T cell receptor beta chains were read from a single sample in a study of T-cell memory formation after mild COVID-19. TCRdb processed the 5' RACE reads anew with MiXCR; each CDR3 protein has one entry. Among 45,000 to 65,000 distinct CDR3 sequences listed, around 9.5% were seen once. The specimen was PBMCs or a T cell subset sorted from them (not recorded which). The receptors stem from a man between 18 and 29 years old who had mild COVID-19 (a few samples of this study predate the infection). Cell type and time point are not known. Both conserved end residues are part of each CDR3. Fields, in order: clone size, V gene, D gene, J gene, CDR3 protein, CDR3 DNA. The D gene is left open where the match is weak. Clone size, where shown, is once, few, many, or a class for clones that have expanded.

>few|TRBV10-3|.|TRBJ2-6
CAIRDSISGANVLTF
TGTGCCATCAGGGACAGCATCTCTGGGGCCAACGTCCTGACTTTC
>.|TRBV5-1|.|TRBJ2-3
CASSSSTGQSDTQYF
TGCGCCAGCAGCTCCTCCACCGGGCAATCAGATACGCAGTATTTT
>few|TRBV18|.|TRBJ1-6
CASSLSILRDSPLHF
TGTGCCAGCTCACTGTCCATTCTCAGAGATTCACCCCTCCACTTT
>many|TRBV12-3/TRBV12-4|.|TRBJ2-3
CASSLTASTDTQYF
TGTGCCAGCAGTTTGACAGCTAGCACAGATACGCAGTATTTT
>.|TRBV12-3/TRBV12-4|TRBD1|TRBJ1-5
CASSLAPTGQPQHF
TGTGCCAGCAGTTTAGCCCCGACAGGGCAGCCCCAGCATTTT
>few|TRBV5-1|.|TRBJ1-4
CASSSDTVSREKLFF
TGCGCCAGCAGCTCGGATACTGTAAGTCGGGAAAAACTGTTTTTT
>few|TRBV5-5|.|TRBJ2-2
CASTPTSRGPGELFF
TGTGCCAGCACCCCGACGAGTAGGGGACCCGGGGAGCTGTTTTTT
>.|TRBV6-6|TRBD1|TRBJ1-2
CASSYTGGGYGYTF
TGTGCCAGCAGTTACACAGGGGGCGGGTATGGCTACACCTTC
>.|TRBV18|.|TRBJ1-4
CASSLRQPNEKLFF
TGTGCCAGCTCTCTGCGACAGCCTAATGAAAAACTGTTTTTT
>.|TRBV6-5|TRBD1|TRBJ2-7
CASSYSTQGFPEQYF
TGTGCCAGCAGTTACTCCACACAGGGGTTTCCCGAGCAGTACTTC
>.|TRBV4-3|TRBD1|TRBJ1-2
CASSQDYRGIGYGYTF
TGCGCCAGCAGCCAAGATTACAGGGGGATTGGGTATGGCTACACCTTC
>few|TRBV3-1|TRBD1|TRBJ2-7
CAGSQTGGAYEQYF
TGTGCCGGCAGCCAAACAGGGGGCGCCTACGAGCAGTACTTC
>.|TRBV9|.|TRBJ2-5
CASSVGSTGQETQYF
TGTGCCAGCAGCGTAGGATCGACAGGTCAAGAGACCCAGTACTTC
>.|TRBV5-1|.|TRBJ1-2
CASSLAEVIDGYTF
TGCGCCAGCAGCTTGGCCGAGGTTATAGATGGCTACACCTTC
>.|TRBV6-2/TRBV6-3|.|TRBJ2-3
CASSPTVDTQYF
TGTGCCAGCAGTCCTACGGTGGATACGCAGTATTTT
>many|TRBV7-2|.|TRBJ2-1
CASSFAIEQFF
TGTGCCAGCAGCTTCGCAATCGAGCAGTTCTTC
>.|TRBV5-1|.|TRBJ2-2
CASSLTGGYTGELFF
TGCGCCAGCAGCTTGACCGGCGGGTACACCGGGGAGCTGTTTTTT
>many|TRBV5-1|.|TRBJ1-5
CASSFSSNQPQHF
TGCGCCAGCAGCTTTTCCAGCAATCAGCCCCAGCATTTT
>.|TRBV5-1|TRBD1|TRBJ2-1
CASSSMTGQDNEQFF
TGCGCCAGCAGCTCCATGACAGGGCAGGACAATGAGCAGTTCTTC
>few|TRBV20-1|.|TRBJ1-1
CSARPGGMNTEAFF
TGCAGTGCTAGACCCGGGGGAATGAACACTGAAGCTTTCTTT
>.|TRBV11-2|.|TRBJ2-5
CASSLDPGPQETQYF
TGTGCCAGCAGCTTAGACCCGGGACCCCAAGAGACCCAGTACTTC
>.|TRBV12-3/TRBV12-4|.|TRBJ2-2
CASRQTGELFF
TGTGCCAGCAGGCAGACCGGGGAGCTGTTTTTT
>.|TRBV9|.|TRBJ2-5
CASTPSGNLQETQYF
TGTGCCAGCACCCCATCGGGGAACCTCCAGGAGACCCAGTACTTC
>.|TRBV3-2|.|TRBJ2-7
CASSQAPSLSYEQYF
TGTGCCAGCAGCCAAGCTCCATCTCTATCCTACGAGCAGTACTTC
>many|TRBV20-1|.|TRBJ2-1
CSARDPPQGEQFF
TGCAGTGCTAGAGACCCCCCCCAGGGTGAGCAGTTCTTC
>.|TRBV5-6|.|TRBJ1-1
CASSLAALTEAFF
TGTGCCAGCAGCTTGGCCGCCCTAACTGAAGCTTTCTTT
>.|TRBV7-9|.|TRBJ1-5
CASSLGGNNQPQHF
TGTGCCAGCAGCTTGGGGGGTAACAATCAGCCCCAGCATTTT
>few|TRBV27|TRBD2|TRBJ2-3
CASSLYVGSGGRDTQYF
TGTGCCAGCAGTTTATACGTCGGGAGCGGGGGCCGAGATACGCAGTATTTT
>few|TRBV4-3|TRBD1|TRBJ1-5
CASSQDLTGDQPQHF
TGCGCCAGCAGCCAAGATCTGACAGGGGATCAGCCCCAGCATTTT
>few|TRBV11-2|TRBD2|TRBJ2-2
CASRPLAGGHTGELFF
TGTGCCAGCAGGCCCCTCGCGGGGGGACACACCGGGGAGCTGTTTTTT
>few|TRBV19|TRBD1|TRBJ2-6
CATNRDRASGANVLTF
TGTGCCACCAACCGGGACAGAGCCTCTGGGGCCAACGTCCTGACTTTC
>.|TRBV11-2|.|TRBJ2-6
CASSPLGIGANVLTF
TGTGCCAGCAGCCCCCTGGGAATTGGGGCCAACGTCCTGACTTTC
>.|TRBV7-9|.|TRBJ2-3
CASSWGGTGSLTDTQYF
TGTGCCAGCAGCTGGGGGGGGACAGGCTCGCTCACAGATACGCAGTATTTT
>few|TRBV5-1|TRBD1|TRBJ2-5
CASSLAGTEYQETQYF
TGCGCCAGCAGCTTGGCTGGGACAGAGTACCAAGAGACCCAGTACTTC
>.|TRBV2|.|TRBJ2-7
CASSEARGHYEQYF
TGTGCCAGCAGTGAAGCGCGGGGGCATTACGAGCAGTACTTC
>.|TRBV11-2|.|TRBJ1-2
CASSPGQIHGYTF
TGTGCCAGCAGCCCTGGACAGATCCATGGCTACACCTTC
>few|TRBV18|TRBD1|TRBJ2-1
CASSPGTGNNEQFF
TGTGCCAGCTCACCCGGGACAGGGAACAATGAGCAGTTCTTC
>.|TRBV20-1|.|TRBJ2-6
CSARDAFSGANVLTF
TGCAGTGCTAGAGACGCGTTCTCTGGGGCCAACGTCCTGACTTTC
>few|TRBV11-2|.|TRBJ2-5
CASSSRLGHQETQYF
TGTGCCAGCAGCTCCCGACTCGGCCACCAAGAGACCCAGTACTTC
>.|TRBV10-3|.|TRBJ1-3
CAMGTGLTIYF
TGTGCCATGGGAACAGGGCTCACCATATATTTT
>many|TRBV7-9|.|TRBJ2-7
CASSFLDEQYF
TGTGCCAGCAGCTTCTTGGACGAGCAGTACTTC
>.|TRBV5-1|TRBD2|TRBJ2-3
CASSRGLAGVTDTQYF
TGCGCCAGCAGCCGGGGACTAGCGGGGGTTACAGATACGCAGTATTTT
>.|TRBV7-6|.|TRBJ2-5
CASSFSTGLGETQYF
TGTGCCAGCAGCTTTTCTACAGGGTTGGGCGAGACCCAGTACTTC
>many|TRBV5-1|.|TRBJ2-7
CASSLWGDIIYEQYF
TGCGCCAGCAGCTTATGGGGGGACATCATCTACGAGCAGTACTTC
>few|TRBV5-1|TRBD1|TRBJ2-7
CASSPAQGQGVEQYF
TGCGCCAGCAGCCCGGCCCAGGGACAGGGTGTAGAGCAGTACTTC
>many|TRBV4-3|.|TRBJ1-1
CASSQQTEVRSEAFF
TGCGCCAGCAGCCAGCAGACAGAAGTACGTTCTGAAGCTTTCTTT
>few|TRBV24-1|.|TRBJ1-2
CATSDLLPRDYGYTF
TGTGCCACCAGTGATTTGCTTCCCAGGGACTATGGCTACACCTTC
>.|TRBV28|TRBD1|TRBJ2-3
CASSLQGAGWDTQYF
TGTGCCAGCAGTTTGCAGGGGGCGGGATGGGATACGCAGTATTTT
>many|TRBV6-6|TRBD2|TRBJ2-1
CASSYSSWRGVYNEQFF
TGTGCCAGCAGTTACTCGAGTTGGCGGGGGGTCTACAATGAGCAGTTCTTC
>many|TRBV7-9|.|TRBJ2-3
CASELDTQYF
TGTGCCAGTGAATTAGATACGCAGTATTTT